Shown below are 17 T cell receptor beta chains from a single sample sequenced in a study of immune evolution from preneoplasia to lung adenocarcinoma. Here immunoSEQ multiplex PCR was the method, and the copy in TCRdb shows in-frame clones only, minus some. The sample includes just over 4,000 clones, roughly three quarters of them seen just once. The source material was FFPE invasive lung adenocarcinoma tissue. Every receptor here comes from a person aged 65-85 years with invasive lung adenocarcinoma. Some clones in this sample may be carry-over from other donors' samples.

The V and J genes are TRBV2 and TRBJ2-4; 14 bases match TRBD2. Losses at the gene ends were 8 bases for V and 2 bases for J; bases not matched to a gene: 2. This CDR3 has 15 amino acids. The germline CDR1 and CDR2 sequences are SNHLY and FYNNEI. The DNA for the CDR3 is TGTGCCAGCGGACTAGCGGGAGGTCCCAAAAACATTCAGTACTTC. Its translation: CASGLAGGPKNIQYF.

Here the CDR3 reads CASRKGVSGYTF. CDR3 coding DNA: TGTGCCAGCAGGAAAGGGGTATCCGGCTACACCTTC. V usage is TRBV2 and J usage is TRBJ1-2, with a weak D call TRBD1 (5 bases). The germline V gene has CDR1 SNHLY and CDR2 FYNNEI. V was pared by 6 bases and J by 8 bases, with 13 bases between. This CDR3 has 12 amino acids.

The chain recombines TRBV5-1 with TRBJ1-1; D remains unclear. Germline V lookup: CDR1 SGHRS, CDR2 YFSETQ. V was pared by 4 bases and J by 3 bases, with 13 bases between. This CDR3 is 14 amino acids long. CDR3: CASSLTGPHTEAFF. The CDR3 coding sequence is TGCGCCAGCAGCCTTACCGGGCCCCACACTGAAGCTTTCTTT. Full variable domain (rest looked up from reference TRBV5-1 and TRBJ1-1): KAGVTQTPRYLIKTRGQQVTLSCSPISGHRSVSWYQQTPGQGLQFLFEYFSETQRNKGNFPGRFSGRQFSNSRSEMNVSTLELGDSALYLCASSLTGPHTEAFFGQGTRLTVV.

The V call is TRBV9, the J call TRBJ2-3; D is ambiguous. CDR1 is SGDLS, CDR2 YYNGEE, per germline. The CDR3 runs 14 residues. Trimming cost V 4 bases and J 1 base, with 10 bases left between them. Written as DNA, the CDR3 is TGTGCCAGCAGCCTTCGGCCCCGCACAGATACGCAGTATTTT. Protein product: CASSLRPRTDTQYF.

The chain combines TRBV18 with TRBJ2-7; TRBD1 agrees at 10 bases. Germline lookup yields CDR1 KGHSH and CDR2 LQKENI. V lost 6 bases, J lost 4 bases, and 9 bases stayed unmatched. The CDR3 is 15 residues long. The CDR3 sequence is CASSQDRGRSYEQYF. The CDR3 DNA sequence: TGTGCCAGCTCTCAGGACAGGGGGAGGTCGTACGAGCAGTACTTC.

This clone appeared a few times. This chain connects TRBV5-4 to TRBJ2-2; 10 nucleotides match TRBD2. Germline values: CDR1 SGHNT, CDR2 YYREEE (reference sequence). There are 16 residues in the CDR3. The ends lost 4 bases at V and 4 bases at J; junction bases unmatched: 7. This CDR3 is CASSPGLAPPTGELFF. The CDR3 DNA sequence: TGTGCCAGCAGCCCGGGACTAGCGCCCCCCACCGGGGAGCTGTTTTTT.

CDR3 DNA sequence: TGTGCCAGCAGCCCACAGGGCGCCAGTAACTATGGCTACACCTTC. This gives the protein CASSPQGASNYGYTF. This sequence joins TRBV11-2 and TRBJ1-2; D might be TRBD1 (6 bases). This CDR3 contains 15 residues. V gave up 5 bases and J gave up 1 base, with 14 bases separating them. In germline, CDR1 is SGHAT, CDR2 FQNNGV.

The V and J genes are TRBV27 and TRBJ1-1; D gene uncertain. The length of the CDR3 is 14 residues. Germline CDR1 and CDR2: MNHEY and SMNVEV (reference sequence). Trimming cost V 5 bases and J 0 bases, with 10 bases left between them. CDR3 region: CASSLTVLNTEAFF. The CDR3 bases are TGTGCCAGCAGTCTAACAGTTTTGAACACTGAAGCTTTCTTT.

In DNA, the CDR3 is TGTGCCAGCGGACAGCACTATGGCTACACCTTC. As protein: CASGQHYGYTF. V usage is TRBV19 and J usage is TRBJ1-2; D possibly corresponds to TRBD1 (6 bases). The ends were cut back, 9 bases at V and 3 bases at J, with 8 bases in the middle. CDR3 length: 11 amino acids. Germline-derived CDR1 and CDR2 are LNHDA and SQIVND (reference sequence).

The CDR3 nucleotides read TGTGCCAGCAGCTTGCCCCAGGGAGGAGGCACTGAAGCTTTCTTT. It codes for CASSLPQGGGTEAFF. This rearrangement joins TRBV5-4 to TRBJ1-1; TRBD1 is a possible D gene (5 bases). The CDR3 has 15 residues. Germline CDR1 is SGHNT and CDR2 is YYREEE (reference sequence). The V end lost 1 base, the J end lost 4 bases, and 14 bases lay between the germline ends.

The chain is built from TRBV19 and TRBJ2-7; D is perhaps TRBD1 (6 bases). CDR1 LNHDA and CDR2 SQIVND come from the germline V gene (reference sequence). The CDR3 covers 12 residues. V was shortened by 6 bases and J by 3 bases, with 9 bases between the two germline ends. As DNA, the CDR3 is TGTGCCAGTAGCTCGGGACACTACGAGCAGTACTTC. This gives the protein CASSSGHYEQYF.

The chain recombines TRBV19 with TRBJ1-4; no definite D call. CDR3 length: 14 amino acids. In germline, CDR1 is LNHDA, CDR2 SQIVND (reference sequence). V lost 5 bases and J 0 bases, leaving 7 bases between the germline ends. This chain's CDR3 is CASSAGATNEKLFF. In DNA form, the CDR3 reads TGTGCCAGTAGTGCTGGGGCAACTAATGAAAAACTGTTTTTT. Variable domain in full (rest from reference TRBV19 and TRBJ1-4): DGGITQSPKYLFRKEGQNVTLSCEQNLNHDAMYWYRQDPGQGLRLIYYSQIVNDFQKGDIAEGYSVSREKKESFPLTVTSAQKNPTAFYLCASSAGATNEKLFFGSGTQLSVL.

This clone was seen only a few times. The chain joins TRBV7-3 to TRBJ2-5; 7 bases agree with TRBD2. The CDR3 is made up of 15 amino acids. V lost 7 bases to trimming and J lost 3 bases; unmatched junction nucleotides: 11. The germline V gene encodes CDR1 SGHTA and CDR2 FQGTGA. The CDR3 DNA reads as TGTGCCAGCAACCACGTCGCCACTAGCGAAGAGACCCAGTACTTC. Translation gives CASNHVATSEETQYF.

This chain joins TRBV18 and TRBJ1-2, with a possible D match to TRBD1 (5 bases). The CDR3 totals 13 residues. The V gene lost 3 bases and the J gene lost 2 bases, with 7 bases spanning the gap. The germline V gene has CDR1 KGHSH and CDR2 LQKENI. The CDR3 sequence is CASSPDRNYGYTF. For the CDR3, the DNA is TGTGCCAGCTCACCCGACAGAAACTATGGCTACACCTTC.

The chain couples TRBV19 to TRBJ2-3, with 7 bases fitting TRBD2. V lost 3 bases, J lost 0 bases, and 3 bases stayed unmatched. The CDR3 totals 15 residues. Germline CDR1 is LNHDA and CDR2 is SQIVND (reference sequence). The CDR3 sequence is CASSIGAGSTDTQYF. CDR3 sequence (DNA): TGTGCCAGTAGTATTGGAGCGGGAAGCACAGATACGCAGTATTTT.

J is TRBJ2-3 and V is TRBV6-5; 7 bases fit TRBD1. The CDR3 runs to 14 residues. The J segment lost 5 bases and the V segment lost 8 bases, leaving 10 bases of the junction unmatched. CDR1 is MNHEY, CDR2 SVGAGI, per germline. CDR3 bases: TGTGCCAGCGCCTTCGGACAGGATGGAGATACGCAGTATTTT. Its protein product is CASAFGQDGDTQYF.

This chain joins TRBV6-6 and TRBJ2-2; no firm D call. Per germline, CDR1 MNHNY and CDR2 SVGAGI (reference sequence). Trimming cost V 6 bases and J 1 base, with 0 bases left between them. This CDR3 has 11 residues. CDR3 sequence reads: CASRNTGELFF. In nucleotides, the CDR3 is TGTGCCAGCAGGAACACCGGGGAGCTGTTTTTT.